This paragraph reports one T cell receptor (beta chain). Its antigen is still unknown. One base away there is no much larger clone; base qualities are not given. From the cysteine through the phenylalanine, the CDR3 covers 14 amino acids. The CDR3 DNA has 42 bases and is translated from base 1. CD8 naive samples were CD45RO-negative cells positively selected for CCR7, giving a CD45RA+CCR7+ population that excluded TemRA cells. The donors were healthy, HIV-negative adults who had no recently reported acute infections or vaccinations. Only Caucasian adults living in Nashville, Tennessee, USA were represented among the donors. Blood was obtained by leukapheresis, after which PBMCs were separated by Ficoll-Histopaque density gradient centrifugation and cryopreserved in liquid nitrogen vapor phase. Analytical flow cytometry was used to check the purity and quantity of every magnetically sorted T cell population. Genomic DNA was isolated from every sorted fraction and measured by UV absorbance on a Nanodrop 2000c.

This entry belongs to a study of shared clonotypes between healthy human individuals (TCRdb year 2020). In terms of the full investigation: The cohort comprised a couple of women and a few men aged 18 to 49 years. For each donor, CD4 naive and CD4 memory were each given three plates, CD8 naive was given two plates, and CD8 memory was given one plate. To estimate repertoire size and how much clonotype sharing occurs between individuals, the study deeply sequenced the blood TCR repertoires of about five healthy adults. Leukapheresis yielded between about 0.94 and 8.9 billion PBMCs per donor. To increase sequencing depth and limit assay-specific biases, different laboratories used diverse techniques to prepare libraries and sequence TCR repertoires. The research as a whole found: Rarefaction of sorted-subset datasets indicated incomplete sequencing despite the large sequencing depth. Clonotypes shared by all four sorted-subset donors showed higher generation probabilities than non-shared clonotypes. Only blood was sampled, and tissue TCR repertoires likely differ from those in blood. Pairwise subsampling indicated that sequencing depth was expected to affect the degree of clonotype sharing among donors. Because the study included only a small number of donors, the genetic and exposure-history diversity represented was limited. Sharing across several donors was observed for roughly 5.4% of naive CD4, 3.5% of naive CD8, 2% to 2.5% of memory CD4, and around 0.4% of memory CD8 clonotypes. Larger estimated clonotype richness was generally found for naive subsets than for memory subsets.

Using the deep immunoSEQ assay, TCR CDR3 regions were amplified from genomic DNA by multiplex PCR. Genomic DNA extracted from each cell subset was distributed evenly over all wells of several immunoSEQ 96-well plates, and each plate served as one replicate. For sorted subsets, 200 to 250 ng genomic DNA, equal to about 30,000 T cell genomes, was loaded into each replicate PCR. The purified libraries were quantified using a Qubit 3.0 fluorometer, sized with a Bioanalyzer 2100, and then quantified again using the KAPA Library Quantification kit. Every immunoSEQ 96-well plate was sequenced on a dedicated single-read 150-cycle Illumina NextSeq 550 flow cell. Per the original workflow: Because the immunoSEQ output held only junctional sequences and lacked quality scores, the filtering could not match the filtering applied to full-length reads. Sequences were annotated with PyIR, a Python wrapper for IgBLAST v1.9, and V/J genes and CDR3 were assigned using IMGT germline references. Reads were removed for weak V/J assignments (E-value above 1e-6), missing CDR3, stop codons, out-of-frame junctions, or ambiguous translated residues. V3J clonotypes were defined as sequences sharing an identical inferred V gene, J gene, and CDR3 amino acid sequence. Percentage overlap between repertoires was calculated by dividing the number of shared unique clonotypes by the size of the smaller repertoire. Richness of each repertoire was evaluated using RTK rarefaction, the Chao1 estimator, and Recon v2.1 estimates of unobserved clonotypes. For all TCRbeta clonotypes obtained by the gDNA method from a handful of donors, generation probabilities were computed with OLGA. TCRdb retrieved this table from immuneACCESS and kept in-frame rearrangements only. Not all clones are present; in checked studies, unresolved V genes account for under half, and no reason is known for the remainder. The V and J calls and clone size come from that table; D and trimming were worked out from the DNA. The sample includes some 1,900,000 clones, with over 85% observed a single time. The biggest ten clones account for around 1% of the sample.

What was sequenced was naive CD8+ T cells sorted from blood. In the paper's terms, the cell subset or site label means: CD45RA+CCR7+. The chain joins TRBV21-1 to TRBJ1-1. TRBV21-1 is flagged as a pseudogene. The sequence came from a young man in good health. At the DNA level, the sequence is TGTGCCAGCAGCAAGCAATTAGGAACAGAGGTGGCTTTCTTT. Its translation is CASSKQLGTEVAFF.